The T cell receptor beta chain described here comes from a study of glioma-infiltrating T cells after dendritic cell vaccination. Repertoires were generated with immunoSEQ multiplex PCR, while TCRdb's copy carries only in-frame clones and drops some. The sample shows over 90,000 clones, approximately 80% of them seen only once. The CDR3 consists of 10 residues. Germline CDR1 and CDR2: MNHNY and SVGAGI (reference sequence). Trimming removed 11 bases at V and 6 bases at J, with 10 bases between. This rearrangement joins TRBV6-6 to TRBJ1-2; D perhaps matches TRBD1 (6 bases). This sequence originates from a human donor with glioblastoma. Sequences were derived from blood, sampled before dendritic cell vaccination. The CDR3 nucleotides are TGTGCCGTACAGGGTGATGGCTACACCTTC. Amino acid sequence: CAVQGDGYTF.